These 21 T cell receptor beta chains share one sample of origin, sequenced in a study of blood T cell repertoires in COVID-19. This table comes from immunoSEQ multiplex PCR, and its TCRdb copy is limited to in-frame clones, with some not included. The table shows approximately 230,000 clones, with 80% to 90% occurring only once. Sample: PBMCs or T cells enriched from blood (not recorded which). Every receptor here comes from a woman between 25 and 40 years old who had recovered from COVID-19.

The rearrangement joins TRBV29-1 to TRBJ2-2; the match to TRBD2 covers 13 bases. The germline CDR1 and CDR2 sequences are SQVTM and ANQGSEA. With V trimmed by 5 bases and J by 7 bases, 1 base remained unmatched. The CDR3 extends over 13 amino acids. The CDR3 protein is CSVRTSGSGELFF. CDR3 DNA sequence: TGCAGCGTTAGGACTAGCGGGAGCGGGGAGCTGTTTTTT.

This clone has just one count. The CDR3: CASSLGQGNQPQHF. CDR3 DNA: TGTGCCAGCAGCCTCGGACAGGGGAATCAGCCCCAGCATTTT. V and J are TRBV7-2 and TRBJ1-5; 9 bases agree with TRBD1. This CDR3 region has 14 residues. Germline CDR1 is SGHTA and CDR2 is FQGNSA. V lost 5 bases and J lost 4; bases outside the gene matches: 3.

The chain recombines TRBV27 with TRBJ1-2; tentatively, D is TRBD1 (5 bases). There are 13 residues in the CDR3. Germline loops: CDR1 MNHEY, CDR2 SMNVEV (reference sequence). Trimming removed 0 bases at V and 6 bases at J, with 8 bases between. The CDR3 region is CASSLSRGDGYTF. The CDR3 DNA is TGTGCCAGCAGTTTATCGCGGGGGGATGGCTACACCTTC.

V and J are TRBV18 and TRBJ1-1; D is unresolved. Trimming took off 3 bases at V and 2 bases at J, with 10 bases between the two ends. CDR1 and CDR2 from the germline V gene are KGHSH and LQKENI. The CDR3 contains 14 residues. CDR3 region: CASSPANGNTEAFF. The CDR3 DNA sequence: TGTGCCAGCTCACCCGCTAACGGTAACACTGAAGCTTTCTTT.

This clone was seen more than once but under ten times. The chain combines TRBV5-1 with TRBJ2-2; 8 bases agree with TRBD1. The CDR3 contains 16 residues. Germline CDR1 SGHRS, CDR2 YFSETQ. With V trimmed by 3 bases and J by 6 bases, 10 bases remained unmatched. CDR3 residues: CASSSGQGSFPGELFF. CDR3 DNA sequence: TGCGCCAGCAGCTCAGGACAGGGCAGCTTTCCCGGGGAGCTGTTTTTT.

The V and J genes are TRBV18 and TRBJ2-1, with 8 positions matching TRBD1. This CDR3 is built from 19 residues. Unmatched junction bases numbered 16, after V lost 3 bases and J lost 3 bases. Germline CDR1 is KGHSH and CDR2 is LQKENI. The CDR3 loop is CASSPVSAQGAVNYNEQFF. In nucleotides, the CDR3 is TGTGCCAGCTCACCTGTCTCCGCCCAGGGGGCTGTGAACTACAATGAGCAGTTCTTC.

The V and J genes are TRBV5-4 and TRBJ1-1; perhaps TRBD1 as D (5 bases). The V end was cut by 0 bases, the J end by 0 bases, with 12 bases between. Looked up from germline, CDR1 is SGHNT and CDR2 is YYREEE (reference sequence). This CDR3 is built from 16 residues. Here the CDR3 reads CASSLGQGFMNTEAFF. CDR3 DNA sequence: TGTGCCAGCAGCTTGGGCCAGGGCTTCATGAACACTGAAGCTTTCTTT.

Only a few counts were recorded for this clone. The rearrangement joins TRBV9 to TRBJ2-3, with 10 bases lining up with TRBD2. With V trimmed by 3 bases and J by 3 bases, 4 bases remained unmatched. The CDR3 totals 15 residues. CDR1 SGDLS and CDR2 YYNGEE come from the germline V gene. CDR3 coding DNA: TGTGCCAGCAGCGGCGGACTAGCGGAGACAGATACGCAGTATTTT. It yields the protein CASSGGLAETDTQYF.

V gene TRBV7-8 combines with J gene TRBJ1-5; D gene unclear. Per the germline V gene, CDR1 is SGHVS and CDR2 is FQNEAQ. The CDR3 length is 12 residues. The germline V and J ends were trimmed by 5 bases and 4 bases, with 6 bases remaining between them. The CDR3 sequence is CASSPSNQPQHF. The CDR3, as DNA: TGTGCCAGCAGCCCCAGTAATCAGCCCCAGCATTTT. Supplemented by reference TRBV7-8 and TRBJ1-5, the full variable domain reads GAGVSQSPRYKVAKRGQDVALRCDPISGHVSLFWYQQALGQGPEFLTYFQNEAQLDKSGLPSDRFFAERPEGSVSTLKIQRTQQEDSAVYLCASSPSNQPQHFGDGTRLSIL.

The DNA for the CDR3 is TGTGCCAGCAGCCAAGGGACTAGCGGGACTCGTGAGCAGTTCTTC. Protein: CASSQGTSGTREQFF. V usage is TRBV3-1 (or the pseudogene TRBV3-2) and J usage is TRBJ2-1; 12 positions agree with TRBD2. The CDR3 totals 15 residues. From germline, CDR1 is LGHDT and CDR2 YNNKEL (reference sequence). The junction had 4 bases not matched to a gene; V was cut back by 1 base and J by 9 bases.

V usage is TRBV18 and J usage is TRBJ1-5, with D possibly being TRBD1 (6 bases). In germline, CDR1 is KGHSH, CDR2 LQKENI. The V end lost 3 bases, the J end lost 4 bases, and 16 bases lay between the germline ends. The CDR3 runs 16 residues. The CDR3 nucleotides are TGTGCCAGCTCACCGTCAAAGGGGGAAAGGAATCAGCCCCAGCATTTT. Protein sequence: CASSPSKGERNQPQHF.

The chain employs TRBV27 and TRBJ1-2, with TRBD1 matching over 7 bases. Germline CDR1 is MNHEY and CDR2 is SMNVEV (reference sequence). V shed 4 bases, J shed 7 bases, and the junction held 15 bases outside the gene matches. The CDR3 runs to 16 residues. This CDR3 reads CASSSYNRQGHIGYTF. CDR3 coding DNA: TGTGCCAGCAGTTCCTACAACAGACAGGGACATATTGGCTACACCTTC.

The chain links TRBV9 to TRBJ2-2, with D hard to call. Deletions cut 3 bases from V and 3 bases from J, with 6 bases between. Germline CDR1 and CDR2: SGDLS and YYNGEE. CDR3 size: 13 residues. The CDR3 here is CASSDRDTGELFF. Written as DNA, the CDR3 is TGTGCCAGCAGCGATCGGGACACCGGGGAGCTGTTTTTT. The variable domain in full, with the rest retrieved from reference TRBV9 and TRBJ2-2, is DSGVTQTPKHLITATGQRVTLRCSPRSGDLSVYWYQQSLDQGLQFLIQYYNGEERAKGNILERFSAQQFPDLHSELNLSSLELGDSALYFCASSDRDTGELFFGEGSRLTVL.

This sequence joins TRBV6-2 or TRBV6-3 and TRBJ1-1; 7 nucleotides match TRBD1. V lost 6 bases, J lost 1 base, and 8 bases stayed unmatched. Germline assignment: CDR1 MNHEY and CDR2 SVGEGT. This CDR3 has 15 residues. The CDR3 sequence is CASSPLTGKNTEAFF. For the CDR3, the DNA is TGTGCCAGCAGCCCTCTGACAGGGAAGAACACTGAAGCTTTCTTT.

The sample holds one count of this clone. The V gene is TRBV10-3, the J gene TRBJ2-3; TRBD2 might be the D (5 bases). This CDR3 has 14 amino acids. CDR1 ENHRY and CDR2 SYGVKD come from the germline V gene. The V end lost 2 bases, the J end lost 4 bases, and 10 bases lay between the germline ends. CDR3 sequence: CAISEAAEADTQYF. The CDR3, as DNA: TGTGCCATCAGTGAGGCGGCGGAGGCAGATACGCAGTATTTT.

This chain uses TRBV6-2 or TRBV6-3 with TRBJ1-2; D gene uncertain. The V end was cut by 0 bases, the J end by 0 bases, with 8 bases between. Per germline, CDR1 MNHEY and CDR2 SVGEGT. CDR3 length: 15 residues. In DNA, the CDR3 is TGTGCCAGCAGTTACTCGGAGAGCCCTAACTATGGCTACACCTTC. Protein sequence: CASSYSESPNYGYTF.

This chain links TRBV29-1 with TRBJ2-7, with D tentatively TRBD1 (5 bases). Deletions cut 0 bases from V and 3 bases from J, with 12 bases between. In germline, CDR1 is SQVTM, CDR2 ANQGSEA. The CDR3 contains 14 residues. DNA of the CDR3: TGCAGCGTTGAAGATACCCTCGACAGCTACGAGCAGTACTTC. It translates to CSVEDTLDSYEQYF.

The chain recombines TRBV9 with TRBJ2-5; D is possibly TRBD2 (7 bases). Germline CDR1 SGDLS, CDR2 YYNGEE. The CDR3 is made up of 17 amino acids. The V and J ends lost 3 bases and 2 bases respectively, with 20 bases between them. CDR3 residues: CASSAGWGGAPQETQYF. CDR3 DNA sequence: TGTGCCAGCAGCGCAGGGTGGGGGGGCGCCCCGCAAGAGACCCAGTACTTC.

V is TRBV6-5 and J is TRBJ2-1; D remains unclear. The CDR3 runs 15 residues. Per germline, CDR1 MNHEY and CDR2 SVGAGI. V gave up 7 bases and J gave up 0 bases, with 13 bases separating them. Here the CDR3 reads CASTQAPSSYNEQFF. The CDR3 DNA is TGTGCCAGCACCCAAGCGCCGAGCTCCTACAATGAGCAGTTCTTC.

The chain couples TRBV5-5 to TRBJ1-1; 7 bases are shared with TRBD1. The CDR3 spans 14 residues. Germline V gene data show CDR1 as SGHKS and CDR2 as YYEKEE (reference sequence). V gave up 2 bases and J gave up 1 base; unmatched junction bases: 2. The CDR3 here is CASSFGTENTEAFF. CDR3 bases: TGTGCCAGCAGCTTCGGGACAGAGAACACTGAAGCTTTCTTT.

This clone was detected only once. The rearrangement links TRBV4-3 to TRBJ1-2, with D hard to call. The CDR3 is 15 amino acids. Per the germline V gene, CDR1 is LGHNA and CDR2 is YSLEER. V was clipped by 0 bases and J by 4 bases, with 12 bases between them. The CDR3 nucleotides read TGCGCCAGCAGCCAAGATACACCGCCGCCCTATGGCTACACCTTC. This encodes CASSQDTPPPYGYTF.